A single sample gave rise to the 4 T cell receptor beta chains below, sequenced in a study of shared clonotypes between healthy human individuals. Some clones are missing from TCRdb's copy, which holds only in-frame ones; the method was immunoSEQ multiplex PCR. The table has roughly 2.5 million clones, just over 90% seen once; the top ten hold 0.11% to 0.15%. Sequenced sample: naive CD4+ T cells sorted from blood. The subset here: CD45RA+ positively selected. The receptor source for this set is a man aged 18 to 30 in good health.

The rearrangement links TRBV29-1 to TRBJ1-4, with D maybe TRBD1 (6 bases). The CDR3 has 14 residues. Trimming took off 6 bases at V and 1 base at J, with 12 bases between the two ends. Looked up from germline, CDR1 is SQVTM and CDR2 is ANQGSEA. The CDR3 DNA is TGCAGCGTCCAGGGGCGCTTAACTAATGAAAAACTGTTTTTT. Translating gives CSVQGRLTNEKLFF.

This clone showed up just once. The chain is built from TRBV5-5 and TRBJ2-3; 8 bases fit TRBD1. This CDR3 comprises 14 residues. The germline CDR1 and CDR2 sequences are SGHKS and YYEKEE (reference sequence). V dropped 4 bases and J dropped 3; count of bases not matched to a gene: 4. The CDR3 nucleotides are TGTGCCAGCAGCCCCGGACAGGGAACAGATACGCAGTATTTT. Amino acids: CASSPGQGTDTQYF.

The chain is built from TRBV6-6 and TRBJ1-6; no firm D call. The CDR3 totals 14 residues. Trimming pared 6 bases from V and 5 bases from J, leaving 11 bases between. CDR1 and CDR2 (germline): MNHNY, SVGAGI (reference sequence). Here the CDR3 DNA reads TGTGCCAGCAGGCAAGAGGGAGATAATTCACCCCTCCACTTT. Translated, it gives CASRQEGDNSPLHF.

This chain uses TRBV7-9 with TRBJ1-1; 8 bases are shared with TRBD1. CDR3 size: 15 residues. Germline CDR1 SEHNR, CDR2 FQNEAQ (reference sequence). After removal of 4 bases from V and 2 bases from J, the junction contained 6 bases not matched to a gene. In DNA, the CDR3 is TGTGCCAGCAGCTACCGACAGGGGCTTAACACTGAAGCTTTCTTT. Translating gives CASSYRQGLNTEAFF.